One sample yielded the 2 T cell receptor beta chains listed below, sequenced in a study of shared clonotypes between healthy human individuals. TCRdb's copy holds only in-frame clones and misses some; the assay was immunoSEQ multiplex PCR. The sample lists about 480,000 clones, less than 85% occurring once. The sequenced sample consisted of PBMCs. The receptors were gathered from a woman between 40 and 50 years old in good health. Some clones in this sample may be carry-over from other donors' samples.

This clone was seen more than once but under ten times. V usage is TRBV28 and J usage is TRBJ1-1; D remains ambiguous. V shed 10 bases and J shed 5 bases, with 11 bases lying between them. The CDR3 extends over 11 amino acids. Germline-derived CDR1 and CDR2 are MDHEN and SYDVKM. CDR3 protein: CATRLWTEAFF. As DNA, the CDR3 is TGTGCCACCAGGCTTTGGACTGAAGCTTTCTTT.

This CDR3 reads CASSVDPDTQYF. The CDR3 nucleotides read TGTGCCAGCAGCGTAGACCCTGATACGCAGTATTTT. The V gene is TRBV9, the J gene TRBJ2-3; D not certain. There are 12 residues in the CDR3. Deletions cut 0 bases from V and 6 bases from J, with 5 bases between. Germline V lookup: CDR1 SGDLS, CDR2 YYNGEE.